One and the same sample provided the 3 T cell receptor beta chains below, sequenced in a study of blood T cell repertoires in COVID-19. TCRdb keeps only in-frame clones here, not all; method: immunoSEQ multiplex PCR. The sample shows roughly 260,000 clones, roughly 88% of them seen only once. Sequencing was done on a sample of peripheral blood. The origin of the receptors is a middle-aged woman who had recovered from COVID-19.

The chain uses TRBV7-9 and TRBJ1-4; 9 bases map to TRBD1. J gave up 5 bases and V 5 bases, and 9 bases lay outside the gene matches. CDR1 is SEHNR, CDR2 FQNEAQ, per germline (reference sequence). The CDR3 has 16 residues. CDR3 sequence: CASSQGTGNYNEKLFF. The CDR3 bases are TGTGCCAGCAGCCAAGGGACAGGGAACTACAATGAAAAACTGTTTTTT.

The chain has TRBV5-8 and TRBJ2-2; D may be TRBD2 (5 bases). V was cut by 2 bases and J by 7 bases, with 15 bases left in between. The germline gives CDR1 SGHTS, CDR2 YDEGEE. The CDR3 covers 15 residues. The CDR3 bases are TGTGCCAGCAGCTTAGAGGGAGCCCCGGGCGGGGAGCTGTTTTTT. Translating it yields CASSLEGAPGGELFF.

This chain joins TRBV19 and TRBJ1-5, with a tentative D call TRBD1 (5 bases). Trimming removed 0 bases at V and 1 base at J, with 13 bases between. The CDR3 is 17 amino acids. Per the germline V gene, CDR1 is LNHDA and CDR2 is SQIVND (reference sequence). The CDR3 region has the DNA TGTGCCAGTAGTATAGAGGAAGGGGTTGGGAGCAATCAGCCCCAGCATTTT. Translation gives CASSIEEGVGSNQPQHF.